This passage covers 18 T cell receptor beta chains from one sample sequenced in a study of T cells in tuberculosis. The protocol was immunoSEQ multiplex PCR, while the TCRdb copy is restricted to in-frame clones and leaves out a portion. The top ten hold 7.5% of the sample, which has tens of thousands of clones, more than 90% seen once. The sample was PBMCs. Receptor source: a donor aged 10-29 years with latent tuberculosis or without tuberculosis infection.

The chain is built from TRBV13 and TRBJ2-1; 9 bases align to TRBD2. The trim removed 5 bases at V and 4 bases at J, leaving 6 bases unmatched. The CDR3 is 15 residues long. CDR1 is PRHDT and CDR2 is FYEKMQ in the germline V gene (reference sequence). The CDR3 coding sequence is TGTGCCAGCAGCCGTAGCGGGAGTGGATACAATGAGCAGTTCTTC. Translated, it gives CASSRSGSGYNEQFF.

The chain couples TRBV4-1 to TRBJ2-7, with 9 nucleotides matching TRBD1. V gave up 3 bases and J gave up 4 bases; unmatched junction bases: 7. The CDR3 contains 15 residues. CDR1 is MGHRA and CDR2 is YSYEKL in the germline V gene. CDR3 amino acids: CASSQEPGQGYEQYF. The CDR3 nucleotides are TGCGCCAGCAGCCAGGAACCGGGACAGGGTTACGAGCAGTACTTC.

V is TRBV14 and J is TRBJ2-7; D remains ambiguous. CDR1 and CDR2 (germline): SGHDN, FVKESK. The CDR3 is 13 amino acids. Trimming took off 4 bases at V and 3 bases at J, with 10 bases between the two ends. CDR3 bases: TGTGCCAGCAGCCTATCCCGAGGCTACGAGCAGTACTTC. This sequence encodes CASSLSRGYEQYF. Variable domain in full (rest from reference TRBV14 and TRBJ2-7): EAGVTQFPSHSVIEKGQTVTLRCDPISGHDNLYWYRRVMGKEIKFLLHFVKESKQDESGMPNNRFLAERTGGTYSTLKVQPAELEDSGVYFCASSLSRGYEQYFGPGTRLTVT.

The chain uses TRBV29-1 and TRBJ2-7; unclear D gene. V was cut by 4 bases and J by 2 bases, with 12 bases left in between. Germline V gene lookup returns CDR1 SQVTM and CDR2 ANQGSEA. CDR3 length: 13 amino acids. The CDR3 loop is CSVGADNTYEQYF. CDR3 DNA sequence: TGCAGCGTTGGGGCAGACAATACCTACGAGCAGTACTTC.

The chain couples TRBV10-2 to TRBJ2-3; no clear D. The CDR3 sequence is 12 residues long. V was trimmed by 6 bases and J by 6 bases, leaving 10 bases between them. Germline CDR1 is WSHSY and CDR2 is SAAADI. The CDR3 region has the DNA TGCGCCAGCAGGACTGGCCGGGATACGCAGTATTTT. It codes for CASRTGRDTQYF.

This sequence joins TRBV4-2 and TRBJ1-2; perhaps TRBD1 as D (6 bases). V was shortened by 2 bases and J by 2 bases, with 18 bases between the two germline ends. Germline lookup yields CDR1 LGHNA and CDR2 YNFKEQ. This CDR3 has 17 amino acids. In DNA form, the CDR3 reads TGTGCCAGCAGCCAACCACCGGGACAACACGAGAACTATGGCTACACCTTC. Its translation is CASSQPPGQHENYGYTF.

The J gene is TRBJ2-1, the V gene TRBV4-1, with 12 nucleotides matching TRBD2. This CDR3 comprises 16 residues. From germline, CDR1 is MGHRA and CDR2 YSYEKL. V shed 3 bases and J 9 bases; nucleotides not matched to a gene: 9. CDR3 DNA: TGCGCCAGCAGCCACACTAGCGGGGGGTCATTCGGTGAGCAGTTCTTC. Its translation: CASSHTSGGSFGEQFF.

Here the CDR3 reads CASSPLVAGGYEQYF. CDR3 coding DNA: TGTGCCAGCAGTCCTCTTGTAGCGGGAGGCTACGAGCAGTACTTC. The V gene is TRBV27, the J gene TRBJ2-7, with 10 bases matching TRBD2. The CDR3 covers 15 residues. CDR1 MNHEY and CDR2 SMNVEV come from the germline V gene (reference sequence). V lost 5 bases, J lost 3 bases, and 7 bases stayed unmatched.

This clone was seen only a few times. The chain employs TRBV25-1 and TRBJ1-2; TRBD1 matches at 8 bases. The CDR3 runs to 14 residues. Germline assignment: CDR1 MGHDK and CDR2 SYGVNS. With V trimmed by 4 bases and J by 5 bases, 6 bases remained unmatched. The CDR3 reads CASSVGTGPYGYTF. The CDR3 DNA follows: TGTGCCAGCAGTGTCGGGACAGGTCCATATGGCTACACCTTC.

V gene TRBV18 combines with J gene TRBJ1-5; D is ambiguous. The CDR3 has 13 residues. V was trimmed by 5 bases and J by 3 bases, leaving 8 bases between them. Germline V gene data show CDR1 as KGHSH and CDR2 as LQKENI. This CDR3 reads CASSTSPNQPQHF. CDR3 nucleotide sequence: TGTGCCAGCTCAACGAGTCCCAATCAGCCCCAGCATTTT.

The chain joins TRBV6-6 to TRBJ2-7; D is ambiguous. The V gene lost 4 bases and the J gene lost 0 bases, with 4 bases spanning the gap. There are 12 residues in the CDR3. CDR1 MNHNY and CDR2 SVGAGI come from the germline V gene (reference sequence). The CDR3, as DNA: TGTGCCAGCAGTTCCCTCTCCTACGAGCAGTACTTC. Its translation is CASSSLSYEQYF.

The gene calls are TRBV2 and TRBJ2-3; the match to TRBD2 covers 8 bases. The ends lost 2 bases at V and 6 bases at J; junction bases unmatched: 4. CDR3 length equals 14 residues. Germline CDR1 and CDR2: SNHLY and FYNNEI. CDR3 region: CASSEPGGHDTQYF. DNA of the CDR3: TGTGCCAGCAGTGAACCGGGGGGGCATGATACGCAGTATTTT.

This clone was counted once. The V gene is TRBV4-1, the J gene TRBJ2-5; tentatively, D is TRBD2 (5 bases). The CDR3 has 15 amino acids. V lost 1 base to trimming and J lost 0 bases, with 9 bases between them. Germline CDR1 is MGHRA and CDR2 is YSYEKL. CDR3 loop: CASSQGGSDQETQYF. In DNA, the CDR3 is TGCGCCAGCAGCCAAGGGGGTAGCGACCAAGAGACCCAGTACTTC.

This chain joins TRBV6-5 and TRBJ2-7, with TRBD1 matching over 8 bases. The CDR3 covers 15 residues. Losses at the gene ends were 6 bases for V and 0 bases for J; bases not matched to a gene: 7. Germline V gene sequence: CDR1 MNHEY, CDR2 SVGAGI. The CDR3 here is CASSATGTGSYEQYF. The CDR3 bases are TGTGCCAGCAGCGCCACCGGGACAGGCTCCTACGAGCAGTACTTC.

The V gene is TRBV7-2, the J gene TRBJ2-7, with D maybe TRBD1 (7 bases). Germline V gene sequence: CDR1 SGHTA, CDR2 FQGNSA. The germline V and J ends were trimmed by 3 bases and 6 bases, with 18 bases remaining between them. This CDR3 is 15 amino acids long. CDR3 in amino acids: CASSFYRRGPPEQYF. The CDR3 bases are TGTGCCAGCAGCTTTTACCGGAGGGGGCCACCCGAGCAGTACTTC.

V and J are TRBV7-3 and TRBJ1-2; 9 nucleotides line up with TRBD1. The V segment lost 5 bases and the J segment 5 bases; nucleotides outside the gene matches: 9. The CDR3 runs to 15 residues. Germline CDR1 reads SGHTA; CDR2 reads FQGTGA. In DNA, the CDR3 is TGTGCCAGCAGCCCAGGCGGGGGGACAGGGTATGGCTACACCTTC. It yields the protein CASSPGGGTGYGYTF.

The chain couples TRBV28 to TRBJ1-3; TRBD1 is a possible D gene (6 bases). CDR1 and CDR2 from the germline V gene are MDHEN and SYDVKM. The CDR3 has 15 amino acids. V was shortened by 6 bases and J by 2 bases, with 14 bases between the two germline ends. CDR3 in amino acids: CASSHSRTAGNTIYF. The CDR3 DNA reads TGTGCCAGCAGCCACAGTAGGACAGCTGGAAACACCATATATTTT.

The V call is TRBV30, the J call TRBJ2-3; 9 bases are shared with TRBD2. From germline, CDR1 is GTSNPN and CDR2 SVGIG (reference sequence). Germline trimming cut 0 bases from V and 0 bases from J; bases unmatched to any gene: 1. The CDR3 has 15 residues. The CDR3, as DNA: TGTGCCTGGAGTGTACTAGCGGGCAGCACAGATACGCAGTATTTT. This translates into CAWSVLAGSTDTQYF.